This record covers a single T cell receptor (beta chain). Antigen: not known. Additional DNA sequences in this sample encode the identical CDR3. The CDR3 loop spans 12 amino acids. Deletions cut 6 bases from V and 4 bases from J, with 9 bases between. In germline, CDR1 is KGHSH, CDR2 LQKENI. These data come from a study of graft-versus-host responses after intestinal transplantation. Study conclusions and caveats: Peak levels of circulating GvH clones tracked with early post-transplant HvG declines.

Using immunoSEQ multiplex PCR, the repertoire was profiled, and TCRdb retains in-frame clones only, with some absent. The sample includes tens of thousands of clones, over 90% of them seen just once. This material consisted of unstimulated CD4+ T cells sorted from spleen or lymph node cells, taken before transplant. This chain connects TRBV18 to TRBJ1-1; the D gene is possibly TRBD1 (6 bases). The sequence derives from a human donor who was the organ donor for an intestinal transplant. In DNA form, the CDR3 reads TGTGCCAGCTCTCAGGGGTCCACTGAAGCTTTCTTT. Translated, it gives CASSQGSTEAFF.